The present T cell receptor beta chain was sequenced within a study of T-cell memory formation after mild COVID-19. This clonotype was observed a handful of times. MiXCR, run by TCRdb on the 5' RACE reads, gives a single entry per CDR3 protein. The sample shows about 190,000 distinct CDR3 sequences, about 21% of them seen only once. Germline V gives CDR1 DFQATT, CDR2 SNEGSKA (reference sequence). V trimming: 1 base; J trimming: 0 bases; junction bases outside the gene matches: 6. This CDR3 has 16 amino acids. The TCR sequence derives from an adult woman who had mild COVID-19 (a few samples of this study predate the infection). Cell type and time point are not known. Sequencing used PBMCs or a T cell subset sorted from them (not recorded which). The chain has TRBV20-1 and TRBJ1-2; 9 nucleotides line up with TRBD1. The CDR3 DNA is TGCAGTGCTAGAGGGAGGACAGGGGTAGCTAACTATGGCTACACCTTC. It translates to CSARGRTGVANYGYTF.